This T cell receptor beta chain was observed in a study of HIV-infected patients and healthy controls. Overall study context: Viral load fell to undetectable in most of the 16 patients by the second blood draw.

Germline values: CDR1 SGHVS, CDR2 FQNEAQ. The CDR3 runs to 14 residues. J lost 4 bases, V lost 3 bases, and 4 bases had no gene match. Whole blood was used without fractionation, so all unsorted peripheral T cells were included. Regarding the study as a whole: HIV-associated CDR3 frequencies dropped significantly during therapy; CMV-associated ones, mostly rising, changed nonsignificantly.

At least ten counts were recorded for this clonotype. Its antigen is still unknown. 400 to 550 ng RNA was reverse transcribed with alpha and beta constant-region primers. Each of the alpha and beta chains got its own library through chain-specific third strand synthesis with indices. TCRdb reprocessed the 5' RACE reads with MiXCR, giving one entry per CDR3 protein. The table shows under 8,500 distinct CDR3 sequences, with 10% to 11% occurring only once. This rearrangement joins TRBV7-8 to TRBJ2-7, with 9 bases that match TRBD2. This receptor was taken from an adult with HIV infection. The sample consisted of blood, taken before antiretroviral therapy. The CDR3, as DNA: TGTGCCAGCAGCTTCACTAGCGGGTTGTACGAGCAGTACTTC. Amino acids: CASSFTSGLYEQYF.